Sequencing of this T cell receptor beta chain was carried out in a study of radiotherapy plus CTLA-4 blockade in lung cancer. The CDR3 is made up of 17 amino acids. V lost 5 bases to trimming and J lost 2 bases; unmatched junction nucleotides: 13. The germline V gene encodes CDR1 SGHDN and CDR2 FVKESK. The table came from immunoSEQ multiplex PCR; TCRdb's copy has only in-frame clones and leaves some out. The data hold roughly 71,000 clones, with 78% observed a single time. The source material was peripheral blood, sampled from a patient treated with radiotherapy plus ipilimumab. The source of this sequence is a human donor with non-small cell lung cancer who had a complete response to radiotherapy plus ipilimumab. This chain connects TRBV14 to TRBJ2-3, with TRBD1 matching 7 bases. This CDR3 is CASSSLSGTAITDTQYF. Written as DNA, the CDR3 is TGTGCCAGCAGCTCCTTGAGTGGGACAGCAATCACAGATACGCAGTATTTT.